A single sample is the source of the 14 T cell receptor beta chains below, sequenced in a study of cytomegalovirus exposure and HLA in healthy donors. 13 Jbeta primers and 60 Vbeta primers were used for the PCR. TCRdb's table, derived via immunoSEQ multiplex PCR, lists solely in-frame clones and lacks some. The repertoire consists of approximately 150,000 clones, with about 80% occurring once and the leading ten covering about 0.66%. Material: PBMCs. These receptors were obtained from a male donor in good health and CMV-seronegative.

V gene TRBV5-6 combines with J gene TRBJ1-1; 10 bases are shared with TRBD1. Per germline, CDR1 SGHDT and CDR2 YYEEEE. The junction had 7 bases not matched to a gene; V was cut back by 3 bases and J by 5 bases. CDR3 length: 15 amino acids. This CDR3 is CASSWIGTGVTEAFF. As DNA, the CDR3 is TGTGCCAGCAGCTGGATCGGGACAGGGGTGACTGAAGCTTTCTTT.

The chain joins TRBV5-1 to TRBJ2-2; 9 bases are shared with TRBD2. The CDR3 consists of 18 residues. The V gene's germline CDR1 is SGHRS and CDR2 YFSETQ. V dropped 0 bases and J dropped 3; count of bases not matched to a gene: 9. CDR3 nucleotide sequence: TGCGCCAGCAGCTTGGCCCCAGCGGGAGGACTGTACACCGGGGAGCTGTTTTTT. This encodes CASSLAPAGGLYTGELFF.

V is TRBV7-9 and J is TRBJ1-1; D remains unclear. V lost 4 bases and J lost 6, with 9 bases in between. This CDR3 comprises 12 residues. Germline V gives CDR1 SEHNR, CDR2 FQNEAQ (reference sequence). The CDR3 sequence: CASSWTEAEAFF. The CDR3 DNA reads TGTGCCAGCAGCTGGACTGAGGCTGAAGCTTTCTTT.

This clone was counted a few times. The chain uses TRBV6-5 and TRBJ2-2, with a weak D call TRBD1 (7 bases). The CDR3 consists of 14 residues. Trimming stripped 6 bases from V and 1 base from J, with 9 bases between. Germline V CDR1 and CDR2: MNHEY, SVGAGI. The DNA for the CDR3 is TGTGCCAGCAGGCGGGACAGGAACACCGGGGAGCTGTTTTTT. Protein sequence: CASRRDRNTGELFF.

The CDR3 sequence is CAWSTGRGRVNEKLFF. CDR3 in DNA: TGTGCCTGGAGTACCGGCAGGGGAAGGGTTAATGAAAAACTGTTTTTT. This chain joins TRBV30 and TRBJ1-4; possibly TRBD1 for D (6 bases). CDR1 is GTSNPN, CDR2 SVGIG, per germline (reference sequence). This CDR3 has 16 amino acids. V lost 2 bases to trimming and J lost 4 bases, with 17 bases between them.

This clone was detected once. The V gene is TRBV9, the J gene TRBJ2-3; TRBD2 aligns across 10 bases. CDR1 SGDLS and CDR2 YYNGEE come from the germline V gene. The CDR3 has 16 residues. The V segment lost 4 bases and the J segment 5 bases; nucleotides outside the gene matches: 10. CDR3 nucleotides: TGTGCCAGCAGCCCGAGGGGGACTAGCGTTAGAGATACGCAGTATTTT. Translation gives CASSPRGTSVRDTQYF.

J is TRBJ2-4 and V is TRBV19; 8 bases fit TRBD2. The germline V gene has CDR1 LNHDA and CDR2 SQIVND (reference sequence). Unmatched junction bases numbered 14, after V lost 10 bases and J lost 0 bases. The CDR3 spans 17 residues. CDR3 sequence reads: CATSSGREVLAKNIQYF. The CDR3 bases are TGTGCCACCTCAAGCGGGAGAGAGGTCTTAGCCAAAAACATTCAGTACTTC.

This chain connects TRBV5-1 to TRBJ2-1; TRBD1 agrees at 8 bases. The germline CDR1 and CDR2 sequences are SGHRS and YFSETQ. The CDR3 sequence is 15 residues long. The trim removed 4 bases at V and 0 bases at J, leaving 3 bases unmatched. DNA of the CDR3: TGCGCCAGCAGCAGGGACAGGAACTCCTACAATGAGCAGTTCTTC. Its translation is CASSRDRNSYNEQFF.

V usage is TRBV14 and J usage is TRBJ2-7, with 8 nucleotides matching TRBD1. The V and J ends lost 2 bases and 3 bases, in that order; junction bases with no gene match: 9. In germline, CDR1 is SGHDN, CDR2 FVKESK. This CDR3 spans 16 amino acids. CDR3 sequence: CASSQLPDRVSYEQYF. Here the CDR3 DNA reads TGTGCCAGCAGCCAATTACCGGACAGGGTGAGCTACGAGCAGTACTTC.

The V call is TRBV7-6, the J call TRBJ2-7; 12 bases align to TRBD2. The V gene end was trimmed by 5 bases and the J gene end by 2 bases; junction bases not matched to a gene: 10. Germline CDR1 is SGHVS and CDR2 is FNYEAQ. This CDR3 is built from 17 residues. CDR3 sequence: CASSAEMGLAGAYEQYF. DNA for the CDR3: TGTGCCAGCAGCGCAGAGATGGGACTAGCGGGCGCCTACGAGCAGTACTTC. Variable domain in full (rest from reference TRBV7-6 and TRBJ2-7): GAGVSQSPRYKVTKRGQDVALRCDPISGHVSLYWYRQALGQGPEFLTYFNYEAQQDKSGLPNDRFSAERPEGSISTLTIQRTEQRDSAMYRCASSAEMGLAGAYEQYFGPGTRLTVT.

The chain employs TRBV7-2 and TRBJ2-7; 10 bases map to TRBD2. This CDR3 has 16 amino acids. Germline V CDR1 and CDR2: SGHTA, FQGNSA. V lost 5 bases, J lost 1 base, and 8 bases stayed unmatched. The CDR3 DNA sequence: TGTGCCAGCAGCCCCCGACTAGCGGGTCTGTCCTACGAGCAGTACTTC. The encoded protein is CASSPRLAGLSYEQYF.

The chain combines TRBV13 with TRBJ2-7; D may be TRBD1 (6 bases). Germline V gives CDR1 PRHDT, CDR2 FYEKMQ (reference sequence). The CDR3 has 15 amino acids. V lost 2 bases and J lost 2, with 13 bases in between. The CDR3 loop is CASSLSNRAAYEQYF. The CDR3 region has the DNA TGTGCCAGCAGCTTATCCAACAGGGCCGCCTACGAGCAGTACTTC.

The J gene is TRBJ1-1, the V gene TRBV5-5, with TRBD1 identical over 9 bases. The V segment lost 4 bases and the J segment 6 bases; nucleotides outside the gene matches: 10. CDR3 size: 15 residues. Per germline, CDR1 SGHKS and CDR2 YYEKEE (reference sequence). The CDR3 nucleotides read TGTGCCAGCAGCGGACGGGACAGGGCTAGCGCTGAAGCTTTCTTT. This encodes CASSGRDRASAEAFF.

CDR3 DNA sequence: TGTGCCTGGAGTGTACCAGGCGGGAGGGCAGATACGCAGTATTTT. This codes for CAWSVPGGRADTQYF. J is TRBJ2-3 and V is TRBV30; 9 nucleotides match TRBD2. The CDR3 is 15 amino acids. Germline V gene sequence: CDR1 GTSNPN, CDR2 SVGIG (reference sequence). Trimming cost V 0 bases and J 4 bases; bases outside gene matches: 5.